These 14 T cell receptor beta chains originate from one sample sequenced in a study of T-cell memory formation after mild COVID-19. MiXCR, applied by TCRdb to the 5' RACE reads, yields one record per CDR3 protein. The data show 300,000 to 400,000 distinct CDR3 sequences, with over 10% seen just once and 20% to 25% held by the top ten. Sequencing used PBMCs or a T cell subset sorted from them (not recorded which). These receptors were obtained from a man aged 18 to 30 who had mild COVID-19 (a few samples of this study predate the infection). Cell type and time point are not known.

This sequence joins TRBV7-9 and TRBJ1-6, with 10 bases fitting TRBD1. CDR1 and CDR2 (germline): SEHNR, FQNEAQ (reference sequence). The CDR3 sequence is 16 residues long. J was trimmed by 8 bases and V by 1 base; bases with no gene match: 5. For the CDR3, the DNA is TGTGCCAGCAGCTTAGAATATGGGACAGGGGATTCACCCCTCCACTTT. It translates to CASSLEYGTGDSPLHF.

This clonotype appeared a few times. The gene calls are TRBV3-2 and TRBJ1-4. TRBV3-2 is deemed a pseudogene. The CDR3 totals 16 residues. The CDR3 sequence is CASSQDHMATNEKLFF. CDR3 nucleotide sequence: TGTGCCAGCAGCCAAGATCACATGGCAACTAATGAAAAACTGTTTTTT.

CDR3 in DNA: TGCAGCGTGGGGAGCCAGCGGGGGATAGAGACCCAGTACTTC. It encodes CSVGSQRGIETQYF. The chain is built from TRBV29-1 and TRBJ2-5; 8 nucleotides align to TRBD2. Per the germline V gene, CDR1 is SQVTM and CDR2 is ANQGSEA. Losses at the gene ends were 6 bases for V and 4 bases for J; bases not matched to a gene: 10. The length of the CDR3 is 14 residues.

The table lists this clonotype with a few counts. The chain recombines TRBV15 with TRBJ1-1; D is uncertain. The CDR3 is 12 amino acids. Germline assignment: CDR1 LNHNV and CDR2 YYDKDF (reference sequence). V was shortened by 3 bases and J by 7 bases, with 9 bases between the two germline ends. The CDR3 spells CATSRDPDEAFF. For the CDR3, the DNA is TGTGCCACCAGCAGGGACCCCGATGAAGCTTTCTTT.

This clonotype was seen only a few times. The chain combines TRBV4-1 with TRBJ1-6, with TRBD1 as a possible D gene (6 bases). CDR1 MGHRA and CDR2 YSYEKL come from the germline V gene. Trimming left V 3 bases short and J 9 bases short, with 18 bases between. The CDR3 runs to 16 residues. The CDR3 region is CASSHEGGTVVSPLHF. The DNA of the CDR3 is TGCGCCAGCAGCCACGAGGGGGGTACCGTGGTTTCACCCCTCCACTTT.

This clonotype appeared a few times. CDR3 in DNA: TGCGCCAGCAGCCGGCGAGAGGGCGGCAGCGAAGCTTTCTTT. It codes for CASSRREGGSEAFF. This rearrangement joins TRBV4-3 to TRBJ1-1; D uncertain. Germline CDR1 is LGHNA and CDR2 is YSLEER. V dropped 4 bases and J dropped 8 bases, with 17 bases sitting between them. This CDR3 spans 14 amino acids.

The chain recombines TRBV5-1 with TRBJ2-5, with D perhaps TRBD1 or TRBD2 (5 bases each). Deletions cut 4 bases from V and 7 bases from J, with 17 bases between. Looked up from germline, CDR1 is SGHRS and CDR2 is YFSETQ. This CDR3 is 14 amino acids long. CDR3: CASSEGPSEWTQYF. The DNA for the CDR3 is TGCGCCAGCAGCGAGGGACCTTCGGAATGGACCCAGTACTTC.

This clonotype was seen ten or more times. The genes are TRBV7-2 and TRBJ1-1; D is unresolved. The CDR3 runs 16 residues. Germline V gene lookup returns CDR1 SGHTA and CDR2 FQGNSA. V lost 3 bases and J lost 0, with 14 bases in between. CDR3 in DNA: TGTGCCAGCAGCTTCTTTTCGTCCATCATGAACACTGAAGCTTTCTTT. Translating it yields CASSFFSSIMNTEAFF.

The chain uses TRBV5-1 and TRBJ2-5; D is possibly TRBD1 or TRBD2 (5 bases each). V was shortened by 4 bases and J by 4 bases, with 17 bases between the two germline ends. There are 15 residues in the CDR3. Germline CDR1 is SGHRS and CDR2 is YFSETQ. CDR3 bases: TGCGCCAGCAGCGACCCTGAGGGGTCGGGAGAGACCCAGTACTTC. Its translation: CASSDPEGSGETQYF.

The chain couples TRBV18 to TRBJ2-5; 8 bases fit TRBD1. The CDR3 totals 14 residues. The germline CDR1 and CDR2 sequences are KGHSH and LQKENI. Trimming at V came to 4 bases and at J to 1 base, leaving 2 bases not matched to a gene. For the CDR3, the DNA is TGTGCCAGCTCACAGGGACAGGTCCAAGAGACCCAGTACTTC. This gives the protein CASSQGQVQETQYF. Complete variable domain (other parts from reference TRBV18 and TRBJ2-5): NAGVMQNPRHLVRRRGQEARLRCSPMKGHSHVYWYRQLPEEGLKFMVYLQKENIIDESGMPKERFSAEFPKEGPSILRIQQVVRGDSAAYFCASSQGQVQETQYFGPGTRLLVL.

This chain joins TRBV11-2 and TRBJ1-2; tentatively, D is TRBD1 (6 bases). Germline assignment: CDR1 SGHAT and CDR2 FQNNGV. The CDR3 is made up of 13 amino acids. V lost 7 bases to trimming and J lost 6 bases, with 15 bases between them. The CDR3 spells CASNRGGANGYTF. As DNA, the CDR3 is TGTGCCAGCAATCGGGGGGGCGCGAATGGCTACACCTTC.

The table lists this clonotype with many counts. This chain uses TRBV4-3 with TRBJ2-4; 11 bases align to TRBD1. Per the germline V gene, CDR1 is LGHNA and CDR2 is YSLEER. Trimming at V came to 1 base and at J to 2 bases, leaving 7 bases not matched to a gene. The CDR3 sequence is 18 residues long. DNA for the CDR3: TGCGCCAGCAGCCAAGCCCGGACAGGGGGCTGGTCCAAAAACATTCAGTACTTC. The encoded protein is CASSQARTGGWSKNIQYF.

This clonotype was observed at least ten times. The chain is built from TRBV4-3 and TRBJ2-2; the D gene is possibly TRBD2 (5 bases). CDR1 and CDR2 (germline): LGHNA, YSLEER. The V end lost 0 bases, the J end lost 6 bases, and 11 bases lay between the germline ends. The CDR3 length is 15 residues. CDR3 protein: CASSQENGVAGELFF. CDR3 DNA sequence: TGCGCCAGCAGCCAAGAGAACGGGGTAGCCGGGGAGCTGTTTTTT.

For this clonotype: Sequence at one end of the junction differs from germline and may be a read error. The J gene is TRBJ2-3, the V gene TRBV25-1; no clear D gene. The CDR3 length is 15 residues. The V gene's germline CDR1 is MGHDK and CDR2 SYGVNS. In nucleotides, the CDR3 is TGTGACAGCAGTGAATCCGGTGTTGGGGCAGATACGCAGTATTTT. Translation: CDSSESGVGADTQYF. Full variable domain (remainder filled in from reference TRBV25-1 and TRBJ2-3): EADIYQTPRYLVIGTGKKITLECSQTMGHDKMYWYQQDPGMELHLIHYSYGVNSTEKGDLSSESTVSRIRTEHFPLTLESARPSHTSQYLCDSSESGVGADTQYFGPGTRLTVL.